The next 26 T cell receptor beta chains were all read from a single sample in a study of blood T cell repertoires in COVID-19. Assay: immunoSEQ multiplex PCR; the TCRdb copy retains only in-frame clones and omits some. The sample carries roughly 97,000 clones, around 87% recorded once. Source material: peripheral blood. Receptors were obtained from a man aged 50 to 60 with acute or convalescent COVID-19.

The chain couples TRBV24-1 to TRBJ2-4, with D maybe TRBD1 (6 bases). Germline CDR1 KGHDR, CDR2 SFDVKD. Trimming left V 1 base short and J 5 bases short, with 11 bases between. The CDR3 consists of 15 residues. CDR3 amino acids: CATSDFRGRENIQYF. The CDR3 DNA reads TGTGCCACCAGTGATTTCAGGGGCCGGGAAAACATTCAGTACTTC.

This chain connects TRBV28 to TRBJ2-1; 8 bases fit TRBD2. The CDR3 is 16 amino acids. J was trimmed by 8 bases and V by 0 bases; bases with no gene match: 9. Germline V gene lookup returns CDR1 MDHEN and CDR2 SYDVKM. The CDR3 nucleotides read TGTGCCAGCAGTTTATGGGCGGCTAGCGGGCGCGATGAGCAGTTCTTC. Protein: CASSLWAASGRDEQFF.

The chain employs TRBV4-2 and TRBJ2-7, with D unresolved. This CDR3 is built from 13 residues. Germline CDR1 LGHNA, CDR2 YNFKEQ. Trimming removed 0 bases at V and 6 bases at J, with 9 bases between. Here the CDR3 DNA reads TGTGCCAGCAGCCAAGAGGCCCGATCCGAGCAGTACTTC. Translating gives CASSQEARSEQYF.

The V call is TRBV5-1, the J call TRBJ2-5; 8 nucleotides agree with TRBD2. Germline CDR1 SGHRS, CDR2 YFSETQ. The J segment lost 5 bases and the V segment lost 0 bases, leaving 6 bases of the junction unmatched. CDR3 length: 15 residues. The CDR3 reads CASSLGPGTRETQYF. The CDR3 region has the DNA TGCGCCAGCAGCTTGGGCCCCGGGACTAGGGAGACCCAGTACTTC.

The V call is TRBV29-1, the J call TRBJ1-3, with a possible D match to TRBD1 (6 bases). CDR1 is SQVTM, CDR2 ANQGSEA, per germline. The CDR3 has 12 residues. Trimming left V 6 bases short and J 2 bases short, with 8 bases between. CDR3 loop: CSVRGAGNTIYF. DNA of the CDR3: TGCAGCGTCAGGGGAGCTGGAAACACCATATATTTT. Together with reference TRBV29-1 and TRBJ1-3, the CDR3 gives the full variable domain: SAVISQKPSRDICQRGTSLTIQCQVDSQVTMMFWYRQQPGQSLTLIATANQGSEATYESGFVIDKFPISRPNLTFSTLTVSNMSPEDSSIYLCSVRGAGNTIYFGEGSWLTVV.

The chain links TRBV5-5 to TRBJ1-6; 8 bases agree with TRBD1. The germline V gene has CDR1 SGHKS and CDR2 YYEKEE (reference sequence). The junction had 7 bases not matched to a gene; V was cut back by 4 bases and J by 7 bases. This CDR3 is 15 amino acids long. CDR3 DNA sequence: TGTGCCAGCAGCAAGGACAGGGCCGAAAATTCACCCCTCCACTTT. As protein: CASSKDRAENSPLHF. Based on the CDR3 plus reference TRBV5-5 and TRBJ1-6, the full variable domain is DAGVTQSPTHLIKTRGQQVTLRCSPISGHKSVSWYQQVLGQGPQFIFQYYEKEERGRGNFPDRFSARQFPNYSSELNVNALLLGDSALYLCASSKDRAENSPLHFGNGTRLTVT.

The chain employs TRBV28 and TRBJ2-3; D uncertain. CDR3 length equals 14 residues. The V end was cut by 7 bases, the J end by 4 bases, with 15 bases between. From germline, CDR1 is MDHEN and CDR2 SYDVKM. The CDR3 DNA is TGTGCCAGCAACTACCGAGGTACGGCAGATACGCAGTATTTT. Its translation is CASNYRGTADTQYF. Based on the CDR3 plus reference TRBV28 and TRBJ2-3, the full variable domain is DVKVTQSSRYLVKRTGEKVFLECVQDMDHENMFWYRQDPGLGLRLIYFSYDVKMKEKGDIPEGYSVSREKKERFSLILESASTNQTSMYLCASNYRGTADTQYFGPGTRLTVL.

V usage is TRBV5-1 and J usage is TRBJ1-4; tentative D call: TRBD1 (5 bases). V lost 5 bases to trimming and J lost 0 bases, with 20 bases between them. In germline, CDR1 is SGHRS, CDR2 YFSETQ. CDR3 length: 18 amino acids. The chain's CDR3 is CASRTGGTAYATNEKLFF. In DNA form, the CDR3 reads TGCGCCAGCAGGACGGGGGGGACGGCCTATGCAACTAATGAAAAACTGTTTTTT.

The chain is built from TRBV5-5 and TRBJ2-1, with 7 bases that match TRBD2. The V gene's germline CDR1 is SGHKS and CDR2 YYEKEE (reference sequence). The V segment lost 0 bases and the J segment 4 bases; nucleotides outside the gene matches: 7. The CDR3 runs 16 residues. The CDR3 bases are TGTGCCAGCAGCTTGGATGGTCTAGCGGCTTACAATGAGCAGTTCTTC. Protein product: CASSLDGLAAYNEQFF.

There are a few counts of this clone. The chain joins TRBV6-6 to TRBJ1-5; 10 bases align to TRBD1. Unmatched junction bases numbered 8, after V lost 6 bases and J lost 9 bases. The CDR3 has 14 amino acids. Germline V gene data show CDR1 as MNHNY and CDR2 as SVGAGI (reference sequence). CDR3 amino acids: CASSPGQGQPPQHF. CDR3 nucleotide sequence: TGTGCCAGCAGCCCGGGACAGGGGCAACCGCCCCAGCATTTT.

The CDR3 region has the DNA TGCGCCAGCAGGGACGCTGGACTAGCGGGAGGAGGGACAGATACGCAGTATTTT. Its protein is CASRDAGLAGGGTDTQYF. The V and J genes are TRBV10-2 and TRBJ2-3, with TRBD2 matching over 14 bases. Germline CDR1 WSHSY, CDR2 SAAADI. The CDR3 covers 18 residues. V shed 6 bases, J shed 3 bases, and the junction held 11 bases outside the gene matches.

The chain employs TRBV5-1 and TRBJ2-4, with D tentatively TRBD2 (6 bases). The CDR3 has 16 amino acids. Germline V CDR1 and CDR2: SGHRS, YFSETQ. V was trimmed by 0 bases and J by 0 bases, leaving 10 bases between them. Written as DNA, the CDR3 is TGCGCCAGCAGCTTGGACGGGGGAGGAGCCAAAAACATTCAGTACTTC. The encoded protein is CASSLDGGGAKNIQYF.

The gene calls are TRBV6-5 and TRBJ2-3, with D tentatively TRBD1 (6 bases). The CDR3 totals 15 residues. Germline CDR1 and CDR2: MNHEY and SVGAGI. V gave up 5 bases and J gave up 0 bases, with 12 bases separating them. The CDR3 DNA sequence: TGTGCCAGCAGTACGATGGGGGCTAGCACAGATACGCAGTATTTT. It is translated as CASSTMGASTDTQYF.

CDR3 in amino acids: CASSLAQDYEQYF. The CDR3 DNA sequence: TGTGCCAGCAGCTTAGCCCAGGATTACGAGCAGTACTTC. The chain has TRBV11-1 and TRBJ2-7; D not resolved. Trimming removed 0 bases at V and 4 bases at J, with 7 bases between. This CDR3 has 13 amino acids. The germline V gene encodes CDR1 SGHAT and CDR2 FQDESV (reference sequence). The whole variable domain, remainder taken from reference TRBV11-1 and TRBJ2-7, is EAEVAQSPRYKITEKSQAVAFWCDPISGHATLYWYRQILGQGPELLVQFQDESVVDDSQLPKDRFSAERLKGVDSTLKIQPAELGDSAMYLCASSLAQDYEQYFGPGTRLTVT.

This chain links TRBV15 with TRBJ1-1; D gene ambiguous. Trimming left V 5 bases short and J 4 bases short, with 14 bases between. CDR3 length: 14 residues. CDR1 is LNHNV and CDR2 is YYDKDF in the germline V gene (reference sequence). The CDR3 DNA sequence: TGTGCCACCAGCCAGCGTACGGGAGGCACTGAAGCTTTCTTT. This gives the protein CATSQRTGGTEAFF. The full variable domain, with the rest looked up from reference TRBV15 and TRBJ1-1, is DAMVIQNPRYQVTQFGKPVTLSCSQTLNHNVMYWYQQKSSQAPKLLFHYYDKDFNNEADTPDNFQSRRPNTSFCFLDIRSPGLGDTAMYLCATSQRTGGTEAFFGQGTRLTVV.

The rearrangement links TRBV5-1 to TRBJ2-5, with 8 nucleotides matching TRBD1. From germline, CDR1 is SGHRS and CDR2 YFSETQ. V shed 1 base, J shed 2 bases, and the junction held 10 bases outside the gene matches. This CDR3 spans 17 amino acids. The chain's CDR3 is CASSLKPGGADQETQYF. DNA for the CDR3: TGCGCCAGCAGCTTGAAGCCAGGGGGCGCGGATCAAGAGACCCAGTACTTC.

The V and J genes are TRBV2 and TRBJ2-1, with D possibly matching TRBD2 (5 bases). The ends were cut back, 7 bases at V and 5 bases at J, with 15 bases in the middle. The CDR3 extends over 14 amino acids. The V gene's germline CDR1 is SNHLY and CDR2 FYNNEI. Here the CDR3 reads CASTASGRNNEQFF. DNA for the CDR3: TGTGCCAGCACTGCCTCGGGAAGGAACAATGAGCAGTTCTTC.

The chain recombines TRBV2 with TRBJ2-2; D ambiguous. CDR3 size: 13 residues. The V gene's germline CDR1 is SNHLY and CDR2 FYNNEI. V was shortened by 11 bases and J by 1 base, with 11 bases between the two germline ends. The CDR3 sequence is CASRRENTGELFF. CDR3 sequence (DNA): TGTGCCTCGCGGCGTGAGAACACCGGGGAGCTGTTTTTT.

V and J are TRBV5-8 and TRBJ2-2, with 7 bases aligning to TRBD1. Per the germline V gene, CDR1 is SGHTS and CDR2 is YDEGEE. This CDR3 contains 16 residues. The V and J ends lost 4 bases and 6 bases, in that order; junction bases with no gene match: 12. CDR3 amino acids: CASSPVGATGAGELFF. The CDR3 DNA is TGTGCCAGCAGCCCCGTGGGCGCCACAGGGGCCGGGGAGCTGTTTTTT.

The gene calls are TRBV7-9 and TRBJ2-6, with 8 positions matching TRBD2. V lost 5 bases, J lost 0 bases, and 3 bases stayed unmatched. CDR1 SEHNR and CDR2 FQNEAQ come from the germline V gene (reference sequence). CDR3 size: 16 residues. The CDR3 loop is CASSTSGGSGANVLTF. The CDR3 coding sequence is TGTGCCAGCAGCACCAGCGGGGGCTCTGGGGCCAACGTCCTGACTTTC.

CDR3 DNA sequence: TGCGCCAGCAGCCAGGACATCTATGGTGGCTACACCTTC. Its translation: CASSQDIYGGYTF. The chain employs TRBV4-1 and TRBJ1-2, with a possible D match to TRBD1 (5 bases). Trimming stripped 3 bases from V and 7 bases from J, with 12 bases between. Germline V lookup: CDR1 MGHRA, CDR2 YSYEKL. This CDR3 is built from 13 residues.

The V gene is TRBV10-3, the J gene TRBJ2-2, with D possibly TRBD2 on 5 matching bases. The CDR3 has 13 amino acids. Germline V gives CDR1 ENHRY, CDR2 SYGVKD. Trimming removed 0 bases at V and 8 bases at J, with 7 bases between. Here the CDR3 DNA reads TGTGCCATCAGTGAGTCGACGGGAGGGGAGCTGTTTTTT. It is translated as CAISESTGGELFF.

CDR3 sequence: CASSPRAGASSQETQYF. The CDR3 nucleotides read TGTGCCAGCAGCCCCCGCGCAGGGGCTTCTAGTCAAGAGACCCAGTACTTC. The V gene is TRBV21-1, the J gene TRBJ2-5; no DNA check was done on the table's D call, TRBD1. TRBV21-1 is an annotated pseudogene. CDR3 length equals 17 residues.

This chain uses TRBV4-1 with TRBJ1-2; possible D gene TRBD1, 5 bases. Trimming pared 0 bases from V and 0 bases from J, leaving 11 bases between. Germline-derived CDR1 and CDR2 are MGHRA and YSYEKL. CDR3 size: 16 residues. The CDR3 is CASSQEGTAANYGYTF. CDR3 DNA sequence: TGCGCCAGCAGCCAAGAAGGGACTGCGGCTAACTATGGCTACACCTTC.

The genes are TRBV28 and TRBJ2-7, with TRBD1 matching 9 bases. The trim removed 8 bases at V and 7 bases at J, leaving 9 bases unmatched. This CDR3 is built from 13 residues. The germline V gene encodes CDR1 MDHEN and CDR2 SYDVKM. Here the CDR3 reads CASQRQGGREQYF. The DNA of the CDR3 is TGTGCCAGCCAGCGACAGGGGGGGCGGGAGCAGTACTTC.

V is TRBV6-6 and J is TRBJ1-4, with TRBD1 as a possible D gene (6 bases). The V and J ends lost 2 bases and 4 bases respectively, with 8 bases between them. Germline CDR1 is MNHNY and CDR2 is SVGAGI (reference sequence). The CDR3 contains 14 residues. The CDR3 sequence: CASSYNRVNEKLFF. The CDR3, as DNA: TGTGCCAGCAGTTACAACAGGGTTAATGAAAAACTGTTTTTT.